Below are 19 T cell receptor beta chains sequenced from a single sample in a study of T cell responses to AZD1222 COVID-19 vaccine. Data came from immunoSEQ multiplex PCR; TCRdb stores just in-frame clones and leaves some out. The sample records some 180,000 clones, 92% being singletons. Sample: peripheral blood, taken on day 0 of AZD1222 vaccination. The receptors here all came from an adult in good health.

The rearrangement uses TRBV30 and TRBJ2-1, with D perhaps matching TRBD1 (6 bases). The germline V gene encodes CDR1 GTSNPN and CDR2 SVGIG (reference sequence). The CDR3 totals 16 residues. The ends were cut back, 2 bases at V and 7 bases at J, with 21 bases in the middle. For the CDR3, the DNA is TGTGCCTGGAGTCGATCCGACAGGCTCGTGCGGAATGAGCAGTTCTTC. Amino acid sequence: CAWSRSDRLVRNEQFF.

The gene calls are TRBV6-5 and TRBJ1-2; D ambiguous. Germline assignment: CDR1 MNHEY and CDR2 SVGAGI. V dropped 7 bases and J dropped 2 bases, with 11 bases sitting between them. The CDR3 has 13 amino acids. CDR3 protein: CASKKGGNYGYTF. The CDR3 coding sequence is TGTGCCAGCAAGAAGGGCGGGAACTATGGCTACACCTTC.

The rearrangement joins TRBV6-6 to TRBJ1-2; 7 bases fit TRBD1. J lost 7 bases, V lost 11 bases, and 19 bases had no gene match. CDR1 is MNHNY, CDR2 SVGAGI, per germline (reference sequence). CDR3 length: 15 residues. Here the CDR3 reads CAGRGTDSLMGGYTF. The CDR3 DNA reads as TGTGCCGGGAGAGGGACAGACTCACTTATGGGTGGCTACACCTTC.

The rearrangement joins TRBV11-2 to TRBJ2-1; 7 bases line up with TRBD2. Germline V gene sequence: CDR1 SGHAT, CDR2 FQNNGV. V trimming: 1 base; J trimming: 10 bases; junction bases outside the gene matches: 13. The CDR3 runs 16 residues. CDR3 sequence reads: CASSLVLGGLSGEQFF. The DNA of the CDR3 is TGTGCCAGCAGCTTAGTATTGGGAGGGCTCTCTGGGGAGCAGTTCTTC. The whole variable domain, remainder taken from reference TRBV11-2 and TRBJ2-1, is EAGVAQSPRYKIIEKRQSVAFWCNPISGHATLYWYQQILGQGPKLLIQFQNNGVVDDSQLPKDRFSAERLKGVDSTLKIQPAKLEDSAVYLCASSLVLGGLSGEQFFGPGTRLTVL.

V usage is TRBV10-3 and J usage is TRBJ1-3, with D maybe TRBD1 (6 bases). V lost 1 base and J 2 bases, leaving 9 bases between the germline ends. Looked up from germline, CDR1 is ENHRY and CDR2 is SYGVKD. The CDR3 sequence is 15 residues long. The CDR3 reads CAISEFTGTGNTIYF. CDR3 sequence (DNA): TGTGCCATCAGTGAGTTCACAGGGACTGGAAACACCATATATTTT.

This CDR3 is CASSSSPGVSGNTIYF. The CDR3 nucleotides are TGTGCCAGCAGTTCGAGCCCCGGGGTTTCTGGAAACACCATATATTTT. The V call is TRBV28, the J call TRBJ1-3; no definite D call. V was trimmed by 4 bases and J by 1 base, leaving 14 bases between them. This CDR3 comprises 16 residues. From germline, CDR1 is MDHEN and CDR2 SYDVKM.

The genes are TRBV27 and TRBJ1-5, with 8 nucleotides matching TRBD1. Germline V gene lookup returns CDR1 MNHEY and CDR2 SMNVEV (reference sequence). The V and J ends lost 6 bases and 7 bases, in that order; junction bases with no gene match: 5. The CDR3 sequence is 13 residues long. CDR3 sequence reads: CASRKQGVQPQHF. The CDR3 nucleotides read TGTGCCAGCAGGAAACAGGGGGTGCAGCCCCAGCATTTT.

This clone was counted between two and nine times. This chain links TRBV29-1 with TRBJ2-2; 8 nucleotides agree with TRBD1. Germline trimming cut 7 bases from V and 5 bases from J; bases unmatched to any gene: 12. This CDR3 spans 15 amino acids. Germline-derived CDR1 and CDR2 are SQVTM and ANQGSEA. The CDR3 is CSARLPGQETGELFF. CDR3 in DNA: TGCAGCGCTCGACTACCGGGACAGGAGACCGGGGAGCTGTTTTTT.

This clone was picked up one time. The chain is built from TRBV12-5 and TRBJ1-4, with D perhaps TRBD1 (5 bases). In germline, CDR1 is LGHNT, CDR2 FRNRAP. This CDR3 is built from 14 residues. The V and J ends lost 0 bases and 8 bases respectively, with 10 bases between them. For the CDR3, the DNA is TGTGCTAGTGGTTTGGTCCAGGGCGCAGAAAAACTGTTTTTT. As protein: CASGLVQGAEKLFF.

This clone was seen only once. The J gene is TRBJ2-3, the V gene TRBV27, with 9 bases matching TRBD2. Germline V CDR1 and CDR2: MNHEY, SMNVEV (reference sequence). The ends lost 1 base at V and 5 bases at J; junction bases unmatched: 4. The CDR3 sequence is 15 residues long. The CDR3 protein is CASSLLAGAIDTQYF. The CDR3 DNA sequence: TGTGCCAGCAGTTTATTAGCGGGAGCCATAGATACGCAGTATTTT.

V and J are TRBV7-9 and TRBJ2-7; D is unresolved. From germline, CDR1 is SEHNR and CDR2 FQNEAQ (reference sequence). The CDR3 has 12 amino acids. Trimming stripped 1 base from V and 3 bases from J, with 4 bases between. The CDR3 region has the DNA TGTGCCAGCAGCTTAGTAATCTACGAGCAGTACTTC. This codes for CASSLVIYEQYF.

The chain carries TRBV5-1 and TRBJ1-5; D unresolved. The CDR3 is 14 amino acids. In germline, CDR1 is SGHRS, CDR2 YFSETQ. Between the trimmed V and J ends, which lost 0 bases and 9 bases, there was a span of 13 bases. CDR3 amino acids: CASSLEYDGGPQHF. For the CDR3, the DNA is TGCGCCAGCAGCTTGGAATATGATGGAGGGCCCCAGCATTTT.

The chain joins TRBV2 to TRBJ2-3, with 14 positions matching TRBD2. Germline V gene lookup returns CDR1 SNHLY and CDR2 FYNNEI. This CDR3 region has 17 residues. The J segment lost 3 bases and the V segment lost 6 bases, leaving 8 bases of the junction unmatched. The CDR3 region has the DNA TGTGCCAGCAGCGGACTAGCGGGAGGAGCCAGAACAGATACGCAGTATTTT. It translates to CASSGLAGGARTDTQYF. Filled out from reference TRBV2 and TRBJ2-3, the complete variable domain reads EPEVTQTPSHQVTQMGQEVILRCVPISNHLYFYWYRQILGQKVEFLVSFYNNEISEKSEIFDDQFSVERPDGSNFTLKIRSTKLEDSAMYFCASSGLAGGARTDTQYFGPGTRLTVL.

The chain links TRBV19 to TRBJ1-2, with D perhaps matching TRBD1 (5 bases). Germline CDR1 LNHDA, CDR2 SQIVND (reference sequence). Deletions cut 8 bases from V and 5 bases from J, with 18 bases between. This CDR3 is 14 amino acids long. CDR3 protein: CASLTRDGPYGYTF. For the CDR3, the DNA is TGTGCCAGTCTTACCCGGGACGGTCCTTATGGCTACACCTTC.

The CDR3 bases are TGTGCCACACACCGACAGATGTACCAAGAGACCCAGTACTTC. Translating gives CATHRQMYQETQYF. The V call is TRBV24-1, the J call TRBJ2-5; TRBD1 might be the D (5 bases). Trimming pared 10 bases from V and 0 bases from J, leaving 14 bases between. Germline assignment: CDR1 KGHDR and CDR2 SFDVKD. The CDR3 consists of 14 residues.

The rearrangement uses TRBV27 and TRBJ1-1; D ambiguous. The V gene's germline CDR1 is MNHEY and CDR2 SMNVEV (reference sequence). CDR3 length: 11 residues. V lost 9 bases and J lost 11, with 16 bases in between. Written as DNA, the CDR3 is TGTGCCAGTTGGGAGGGCGAGATGGCTTTCTTT. Amino acid sequence: CASWEGEMAFF.

Regarding this clone: At the DNA level, this CDR3 is encoded by other sequences in the same sample as well. This chain links TRBV5-1 with TRBJ2-5; D gene uncertain. Germline lookup yields CDR1 SGHRS and CDR2 YFSETQ. Trimming took 3 bases from V and 2 from J, leaving 2 bases between them. The CDR3 has 11 amino acids. The CDR3 reads CASSSQETQYF. Here the CDR3 DNA reads TGCGCCAGCAGCTCACAAGAGACCCAGTACTTC.

The chain employs TRBV3-1 (or the pseudogene TRBV3-2) and TRBJ1-1, with D unclear. CDR1 and CDR2 (germline): LGHDT, YNNKEL (reference sequence). This CDR3 region has 15 residues. Trimming took off 0 bases at V and 5 bases at J, with 13 bases between the two ends. The CDR3 DNA sequence: TGTGCCAGCAGCCAAGAGGGCAGGTCCTTTACTGAAGCTTTCTTT. Protein: CASSQEGRSFTEAFF.

The V call is TRBV5-1, the J call TRBJ1-2; 7 nucleotides align to TRBD1. V was pared by 5 bases and J by 0 bases, with 10 bases of the junction left unmatched. This CDR3 comprises 16 residues. Looked up from germline, CDR1 is SGHRS and CDR2 is YFSETQ. CDR3 sequence (DNA): TGCGCCAGCAGTGATCGGACAGGAAGTGCTAACTATGGCTACACCTTC. It yields the protein CASSDRTGSANYGYTF.